This T cell receptor beta chain was found in a study of CD8 T cells in Susac syndrome. In germline, CDR1 is SGHVS, CDR2 FNYEAQ. The CDR3 contains 13 residues. Trimming pared 4 bases from V and 2 bases from J, leaving 8 bases between. Reverse transcription of about 0.5 to 1 ug RNA used random hexamers. Amplification of TCR beta CDR3 across 54 Vbeta and 13 Jbeta was performed with immunoSEQ multiplex PCR. TCRdb passed the immunoSEQ multiplex PCR reads through MiXCR, listing each CDR3 protein once. Seen here are about 100,000 distinct CDR3 sequences, roughly 93% observed once, and the top ten hold around 0.34%. This clonotype was picked up a small number of times. Healthy donors served as age- and sex-matched controls. Negative isolation was used for CD8+ and CD4+ T cells, and FACS enrichment was applied to TEMRA cells.

The chain links TRBV7-6 to TRBJ1-1; D not certain. Sequencing was carried out using CD8+ T cells from PBMCs. This TCR derives from a human donor in good health. CDR3 in amino acids: CASSSGENTEAFF. The CDR3 coding sequence is TGTGCCAGCAGCTCGGGAGAAAACACTGAAGCTTTCTTT.